This TCR beta chain comes out of a study of glioma-infiltrating T cells after dendritic cell vaccination. Overall study: Samples are from glioblastoma patients in Phase I and II dendritic cell vaccine trials. Dendritic cell vaccine was injected intradermally three times, biweekly.

Trimming removed 7 bases from V and 7 bases from J; junction bases left unmatched: 6. CDR1 is ENHRY and CDR2 is SYGVKD in the germline V gene. This CDR3 has 13 amino acids. A note on this clone: The antigen is unknown.

Study-wide points: The cohort had few patients with full blood and tumor sets.

Input was around 1.9 ug genomic DNA, or all available if less. This table comes from immunoSEQ multiplex PCR, and its TCRdb copy is limited to in-frame clones, with some not included. The table has 30,000 to 40,000 clones, approximately 82% seen once; the top ten hold 7.8%. Sample: blood, taken before dendritic cell vaccination. This clonotype originated in a human donor with glioblastoma. The chain uses TRBV10-3 and TRBJ1-4; 7 bases agree with TRBD1. The CDR3 sequence: CAITGGPGEKLFF. Here the CDR3 DNA reads TGTGCCATCACAGGGGGACCGGGTGAAAAACTGTTTTTT.